The 27 T cell receptor beta chains given below trace back to one sample, sequenced in a study of blood T cell repertoires in COVID-19. Repertoires were generated with immunoSEQ multiplex PCR, while TCRdb's copy carries only in-frame clones and drops some. The sample gives about 59,000 clones, almost 80% of which show up once; roughly 3% is in the top ten. Input material: peripheral blood. These receptors were obtained from a man aged 55 to 70 with acute or convalescent COVID-19.

The chain employs TRBV2 and TRBJ1-3; possible D gene TRBD1, 6 bases. V lost 8 bases, J lost 0 bases, and 23 bases lay in between. The CDR3 has 18 residues. Germline CDR1 reads SNHLY; CDR2 reads FYNNEI. The DNA of the CDR3 is TGTGCCAGCTCTAGAGGGGGAATCTCCCTTTTCTCTGGAAACACCATATATTTT. It is translated as CASSRGGISLFSGNTIYF.

The chain has TRBV5-1 and TRBJ1-6, with 7 nucleotides matching TRBD1. Trimming at V came to 1 base and at J to 0 bases, leaving 10 bases not matched to a gene. The CDR3 loop spans 19 amino acids. Germline values: CDR1 SGHRS, CDR2 YFSETQ. Written as DNA, the CDR3 is TGCGCCAGCAGCTTGCGGGGACAGATCCCCGGCTCCTATAATTCACCCCTCCACTTT. It specifies CASSLRGQIPGSYNSPLHF.

The chain carries TRBV7-9 and TRBJ1-2, with D possibly matching TRBD1 (6 bases). V was clipped by 8 bases and J by 2 bases, with 12 bases between them. The CDR3 is 13 residues long. Per the germline V gene, CDR1 is SEHNR and CDR2 is FQNEAQ (reference sequence). The CDR3 protein is CASLKDSNYGYTF. CDR3 DNA: TGTGCCAGCTTAAAGGACAGCAACTATGGCTACACCTTC.

With regard to this clone: This sample includes further DNA sequences coding for the same CDR3. The chain recombines TRBV7-3 with TRBJ2-3, with 7 nucleotides matching TRBD2. The germline gives CDR1 SGHTA, CDR2 FQGTGA. There are 13 residues in the CDR3. J was trimmed by 2 bases and V by 5 bases; bases with no gene match: 1. The CDR3 protein is CASSRDYTDTQYF. The CDR3 bases are TGTGCCAGCAGCCGGGACTACACAGATACGCAGTATTTT.

This clone came up once. The chain combines TRBV10-3 with TRBJ1-2; D is perhaps TRBD1 (5 bases). Germline CDR1 and CDR2: ENHRY and SYGVKD. This CDR3 is built from 15 residues. Trimming pared 10 bases from V and 1 base from J, leaving 19 bases between. The CDR3 spells CATFSRGQINYGYTF. CDR3 in DNA: TGTGCCACGTTCTCGCGGGGCCAAATTAACTATGGCTACACCTTC.

This rearrangement joins TRBV21-1 to TRBJ2-3; the tabulated D call, TRBD2, remains unverified against the DNA. TRBV21-1 is shown as a pseudogene. The CDR3 is made up of 17 amino acids. The chain's CDR3 is CASSNASGNRRSDTQYF. The CDR3 DNA reads TGTGCCAGCAGCAATGCGAGCGGGAATAGGAGATCAGATACGCAGTATTTT.

This chain connects TRBV7-3 to TRBJ1-4; 9 bases agree with TRBD1. Germline assignment: CDR1 SGHTA and CDR2 FQGTGA. The V gene end was trimmed by 5 bases and the J gene end by 6 bases; junction bases not matched to a gene: 19. This CDR3 is built from 19 residues. The CDR3, as DNA: TGTGCCAGCAGCCCTCCTCGGGGGGGACAGGGCTTTAGGGATGAAAAACTGTTTTTT. Translating it yields CASSPPRGGQGFRDEKLFF.

This chain links TRBV5-1 with TRBJ1-2, with 8 bases lining up with TRBD1. CDR1 SGHRS and CDR2 YFSETQ come from the germline V gene. This CDR3 comprises 14 residues. Trimming cost V 1 base and J 8 bases; bases outside gene matches: 7. The CDR3 region is CASSLWATGDGYTF. DNA of the CDR3: TGCGCCAGCAGCTTGTGGGCGACAGGGGACGGCTACACCTTC.

This clone was observed a few times. The V call is TRBV5-4, the J call TRBJ2-1; 10 bases are a match to TRBD1. Trimming took 5 bases from V and 5 from J; bases not matched to a gene: 7. Germline CDR1 and CDR2: SGHNT and YYREEE (reference sequence). The CDR3 is made up of 15 amino acids. CDR3 protein: CASSTDRGLNNEQFF. The CDR3 DNA is TGTGCCAGCAGTACCGACAGGGGGCTCAACAATGAGCAGTTCTTC.

The gene calls are TRBV5-5 and TRBJ1-3; 12 bases map to TRBD1. The germline V gene has CDR1 SGHKS and CDR2 YYEKEE (reference sequence). The CDR3 is 17 residues long. V trimming: 4 bases; J trimming: 1 base; junction bases outside the gene matches: 6. The CDR3 DNA reads as TGTGCCAGCAGCCAGGGACAGGGGGCTCTTTCTGGAAACACCATATATTTT. This encodes CASSQGQGALSGNTIYF.

The chain joins TRBV9 to TRBJ1-1, with no clear D. CDR3 length equals 14 residues. V lost 0 bases, J lost 5 bases, and 11 bases lay in between. Germline V gives CDR1 SGDLS, CDR2 YYNGEE. CDR3 protein: CASSVAMSGTEAFF. Written as DNA, the CDR3 is TGTGCCAGCAGCGTAGCAATGTCGGGGACTGAAGCTTTCTTT.

J is TRBJ2-6 and V is TRBV19; D may be TRBD1 (5 bases). CDR1 LNHDA and CDR2 SQIVND come from the germline V gene (reference sequence). Trimming removed 6 bases at V and 1 base at J, with 16 bases between. This CDR3 comprises 17 residues. The CDR3 sequence is CASRTAGFRSGANVLTF. CDR3 DNA sequence: TGTGCCAGTAGGACGGCAGGGTTTAGGTCTGGGGCCAACGTCCTGACTTTC.

The chain couples TRBV19 to TRBJ1-1; 7 bases line up with TRBD1. CDR1 is LNHDA and CDR2 is SQIVND in the germline V gene (reference sequence). The CDR3 spans 15 residues. The V gene end was trimmed by 6 bases and the J gene end by 6 bases; junction bases not matched to a gene: 13. The CDR3 protein is CASSMIGGGRSEAFF. CDR3 bases: TGTGCCAGTAGCATGATAGGGGGCGGAAGGTCTGAAGCTTTCTTT.

The chain has TRBV5-4 and TRBJ2-5; 7 nucleotides agree with TRBD2. CDR3 length: 15 amino acids. V lost 3 bases to trimming and J lost 1 base; unmatched junction nucleotides: 6. Germline CDR1 and CDR2: SGHNT and YYREEE (reference sequence). As DNA, the CDR3 is TGTGCCAGCAGCTCAAAGGGAGGGAGCCAAGAGACCCAGTACTTC. Translating it yields CASSSKGGSQETQYF.

The rearrangement links TRBV5-1 to TRBJ2-1; 10 positions agree with TRBD2. The germline V gene has CDR1 SGHRS and CDR2 YFSETQ. This CDR3 region has 15 residues. The V gene end was trimmed by 2 bases and the J gene end by 5 bases; junction bases not matched to a gene: 4. The CDR3 DNA follows: TGCGCCAGCAGCTTATTTGGGACTAGCGACAATGAGCAGTTCTTC. Translation gives CASSLFGTSDNEQFF.

This clone came up a few times. The chain uses TRBV2 and TRBJ1-3, with TRBD1 matching 11 bases. Germline V gives CDR1 SNHLY, CDR2 FYNNEI. J was trimmed by 7 bases and V by 2 bases; bases with no gene match: 4. The CDR3 runs 15 residues. The CDR3 region is CASSEQGQGANTIYF. The DNA for the CDR3 is TGTGCCAGCAGTGAACAAGGACAGGGGGCCAACACCATATATTTT.

The chain uses TRBV24-1 and TRBJ1-2; 7 nucleotides match TRBD1. This CDR3 is 13 amino acids long. The V gene end was trimmed by 10 bases and the J gene end by 8 bases; junction bases not matched to a gene: 12. CDR1 is KGHDR, CDR2 SFDVKD, per germline. CDR3 sequence: CATAGGEGGGYTF. The DNA for the CDR3 is TGTGCCACTGCGGGGGGCGAAGGGGGCGGCTACACCTTC.

The chain employs TRBV5-1 and TRBJ2-7, with 7 positions matching TRBD1. Looked up from germline, CDR1 is SGHRS and CDR2 is YFSETQ. The V and J ends lost 3 bases and 4 bases, in that order; junction bases with no gene match: 13. This CDR3 has 16 residues. CDR3 sequence (DNA): TGCGCCAGCAGCTCGGGACAGCTCCTTCAATCGTACGAGCAGTACTTC. The encoded protein is CASSSGQLLQSYEQYF. Supplemented by reference TRBV5-1 and TRBJ2-7, the full variable domain reads KAGVTQTPRYLIKTRGQQVTLSCSPISGHRSVSWYQQTPGQGLQFLFEYFSETQRNKGNFPGRFSGRQFSNSRSEMNVSTLELGDSALYLCASSSGQLLQSYEQYFGPGTRLTVT.

CDR3 nucleotide sequence: TGTGCCAGCAGCGGAAGACAGGGATTAGGGGAAAAACTGTTTTTT. Protein product: CASSGRQGLGEKLFF. The chain couples TRBV9 to TRBJ1-4; TRBD1 matches at 7 bases. The CDR3 sequence is 15 residues long. Per the germline V gene, CDR1 is SGDLS and CDR2 is YYNGEE. The V gene end was trimmed by 3 bases and the J gene end by 8 bases; junction bases not matched to a gene: 10.

V usage is TRBV5-5 and J usage is TRBJ1-1; TRBD1 agrees at 9 bases. The CDR3 consists of 14 residues. The V segment lost 4 bases and the J segment 4 bases; nucleotides outside the gene matches: 5. The germline CDR1 and CDR2 sequences are SGHKS and YYEKEE (reference sequence). DNA of the CDR3: TGTGCCAGCAGCAGGGGACAGGGTTTCACTGAAGCTTTCTTT. This gives the protein CASSRGQGFTEAFF.

The chain links TRBV5-4 to TRBJ2-5; 10 bases map to TRBD1. This CDR3 is 13 amino acids long. CDR1 and CDR2 from the germline V gene are SGHNT and YYREEE (reference sequence). V dropped 6 bases and J dropped 5; count of bases not matched to a gene: 4. This CDR3 reads CASTRDRGETQYF. The CDR3 DNA reads as TGTGCCAGCACCCGGGACAGGGGTGAGACCCAGTACTTC.

The genes are TRBV2 and TRBJ2-1; 12 positions match TRBD2. Germline CDR1 reads SNHLY; CDR2 reads FYNNEI. This CDR3 contains 15 residues. The trim removed 6 bases at V and 6 bases at J, leaving 6 bases unmatched. The CDR3 here is CASRATSGGINEQFF. The CDR3 DNA follows: TGTGCCAGCAGGGCCACTAGCGGGGGGATCAATGAGCAGTTCTTC.

The DNA for the CDR3 is TGTGCCAGCAGCTTAGATCGCTCTGGAAACACCATATATTTT. It is translated as CASSLDRSGNTIYF. The V call is TRBV7-8, the J call TRBJ1-3; D unclear. Germline lookup yields CDR1 SGHVS and CDR2 FQNEAQ. V dropped 1 base and J dropped 0 bases, with 4 bases sitting between them. There are 14 residues in the CDR3.

The J gene is TRBJ1-5, the V gene TRBV27, with D possibly matching TRBD1 (5 bases). The CDR3 has 17 amino acids. The germline gives CDR1 MNHEY, CDR2 SMNVEV (reference sequence). V lost 2 bases to trimming and J lost 0 bases, with 14 bases between them. The CDR3 sequence: CASSLRGQETSNQPQHF. The CDR3 coding sequence is TGTGCCAGCAGTTTAAGGGGCCAAGAGACTAGCAATCAGCCCCAGCATTTT.

In this sample, this clone turned up a few times. The CDR3 nucleotides are TGTGCCTCATCCCGGACAGGGGTTTCCTACAATGAGCAGTTCTTC. Translation: CASSRTGVSYNEQFF. This chain uses TRBV19 with TRBJ2-1; 9 positions agree with TRBD1. The germline V gene encodes CDR1 LNHDA and CDR2 SQIVND (reference sequence). V trimming: 11 bases; J trimming: 1 base; junction bases outside the gene matches: 9. The CDR3 sequence is 15 residues long.

This chain uses TRBV27 with TRBJ2-3; 14 bases are a match to TRBD2. Looked up from germline, CDR1 is MNHEY and CDR2 is SMNVEV (reference sequence). This CDR3 spans 18 amino acids. Trimming at V came to 6 bases and at J to 3 bases, leaving 11 bases not matched to a gene. The CDR3 DNA follows: TGTGCCAGCAGCCAGACTAGCGGGGGGGCAGGAGTGACAGATACGCAGTATTTT. It is translated as CASSQTSGGAGVTDTQYF.

The chain carries TRBV24-1 and TRBJ2-5; D not resolved. Per the germline V gene, CDR1 is KGHDR and CDR2 is SFDVKD. CDR3 length: 16 residues. V gave up 1 base and J gave up 0 bases, with 11 bases separating them. CDR3 sequence (DNA): TGTGCCACCAGTGATTTATCCCCCCCGTACCAAGAGACCCAGTACTTC. Its translation: CATSDLSPPYQETQYF.